This paragraph covers one T cell receptor beta chain sequence. Its antigen remains unknown. The sample belongs to a study of cytomegalovirus exposure and HLA in healthy donors. Study-wide results and limits: When analyzed later, a missense DCLRE1C variant was found to be linked to TCR beta V- and J-gene trimming. In an earlier analysis, in some 540 donors, most V segments appeared productive either ~90% or ~30% of the time. Overall, roughly 150 TCR beta chains were annotated as cytomegalovirus-associated.

PCR employed 60 Vbeta and 13 Jbeta primers. Original methodology: A later analysis tallied some 80 million unique TCR beta chains, about 11 million of them shared. Sequencing used immunoSEQ multiplex PCR; TCRdb keeps in-frame clones, though not all of them. D and trimming come from the DNA, and the V and J calls and clone size come from that table. The table has some 130,000 clones, 77% seen once. Source material: PBMCs. The sequence was obtained from a male donor in good health and CMV-seronegative.

This CDR3 is CASSLDRGPKTEAFF. In DNA, the CDR3 is TGTGCCAGCAGCTTAGATAGGGGGCCTAAAACTGAAGCTTTCTTT. The chain employs TRBV7-3 and TRBJ1-1; 7 bases match TRBD1. Germline V lookup: CDR1 SGHTA, CDR2 FQGTGA. V lost 2 bases and J lost 5; bases outside the gene matches: 8. The CDR3 is 15 amino acids.